The clone carrying this TCR beta chain was seen at least ten times. What it binds is not known. This sample is part of a study of T cells in Graves' hyperthyroidism and ophthalmopathy. Study context: Blood was drawn when the patient was first diagnosed and still untreated. Study observations and caveats: Expanded thyroid clonotypes (above 0.001) were mostly also found in blood.

V lost 5 bases and J lost 5; bases outside the gene matches: 9. The CDR3 is 15 amino acids. Per germline, CDR1 GTSNPN and CDR2 SVGIG (reference sequence). Patients having uncontrolled infection, another autoimmune disease, pregnancy or lactation were not included. PBMCs stemmed from 10 ml fresh peripheral blood. What was amplified from RNA transcripts were TCR beta CDR3 regions. RT-PCR in the first round (using the HTBI primer set) targeted the TCR CDR3. Using its own MiXCR run on the multiplex PCR reads, TCRdb lists one record per CDR3 protein. Of about 740,000 distinct CDR3 sequences in the sample, 12% to 15% were seen once.

This chain links TRBV30 with TRBJ2-1; 10 nucleotides line up with TRBD2. Sequencing was performed on blood. The receptor was isolated from a woman under 30 with Graves' hyperthyroidism. The CDR3 sequence is CAWEIGTSVNNEQFF. CDR3 in DNA: TGTGCCTGGGAAATCGGGACTAGCGTTAACAATGAGCAGTTCTTC.